This TCR beta chain was obtained from a study of shared clonotypes between healthy human individuals. TCRdb keeps only in-frame clones here, not all; method: immunoSEQ multiplex PCR. Here the sample spans roughly 1,000,000 clones, 75% to 80% being singletons. V lost 2 bases to trimming and J lost 0 bases, with 13 bases between them. The CDR3 contains 16 residues. Germline CDR1 reads SEHNR; CDR2 reads FQNEAQ (reference sequence). This receptor was identified in a man younger than 35 in good health. Some clones in this sample may be carry-over from other donors' samples. This sequence joins TRBV7-9 and TRBJ2-5; D might be TRBD2 (6 bases). Sequencing input: memory CD4+ T cells from PBMCs. Subset noted: CD45RA-negative fraction. Here the CDR3 reads CASSLRVSGDQETQYF. DNA of the CDR3: TGTGCCAGCAGCTTAAGGGTTAGCGGAGACCAAGAGACCCAGTACTTC.